This TCR beta chain comes out of a study of T cell changes during pregnancy in multiple sclerosis. Per the germline V gene, CDR1 is GTSNPN and CDR2 is SVGIG (reference sequence). J lost 4 bases, V lost 2 bases, and 7 bases had no gene match. There are 15 residues in the CDR3. TCRdb keeps only in-frame clones here, not all; method: immunoSEQ multiplex PCR. The sample carries about 38,000 clones, about 90% recorded once. The V gene is TRBV30, the J gene TRBJ1-5; 8 bases align to TRBD1. This sample comprised CD4+ T cells from peripheral blood mononuclear cells, obtained after pregnancy. The receptor comes from a female donor in good health, enrolled as a control in a pregnancy study. CDR3 in DNA: TGTGCCTGGAGTTCAGGGGGCACGGGGAATCAGCCCCAGCATTTT. Its protein is CAWSSGGTGNQPQHF.